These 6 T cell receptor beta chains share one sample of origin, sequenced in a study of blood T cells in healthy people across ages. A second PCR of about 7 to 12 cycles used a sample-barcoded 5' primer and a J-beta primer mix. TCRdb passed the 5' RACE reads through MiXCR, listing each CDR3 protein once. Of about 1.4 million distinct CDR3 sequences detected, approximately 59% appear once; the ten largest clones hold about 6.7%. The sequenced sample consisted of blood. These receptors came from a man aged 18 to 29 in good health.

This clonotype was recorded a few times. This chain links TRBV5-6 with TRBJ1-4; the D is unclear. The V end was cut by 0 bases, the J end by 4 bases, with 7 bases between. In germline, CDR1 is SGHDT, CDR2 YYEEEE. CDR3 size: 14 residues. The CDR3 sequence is CASSLVRRNEKLFF. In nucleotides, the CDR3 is TGTGCCAGCAGCTTGGTACGGCGTAATGAAAAACTGTTTTTT.

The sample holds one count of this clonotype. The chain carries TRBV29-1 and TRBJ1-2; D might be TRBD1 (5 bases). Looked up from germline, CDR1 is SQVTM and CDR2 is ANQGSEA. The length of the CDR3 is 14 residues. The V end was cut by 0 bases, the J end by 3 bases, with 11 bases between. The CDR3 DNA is TGCAGCGTTGAAGATCGGTGGGGGGACTATGGCTACACCTTC. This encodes CSVEDRWGDYGYTF.

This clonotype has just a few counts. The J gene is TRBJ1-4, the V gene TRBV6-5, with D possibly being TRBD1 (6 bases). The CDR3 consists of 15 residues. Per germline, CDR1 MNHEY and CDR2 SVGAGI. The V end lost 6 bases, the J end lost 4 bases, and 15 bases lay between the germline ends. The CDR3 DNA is TGTGCCAGCAGAGGGAAAAGGACAGATAATGAAAAACTGTTTTTT. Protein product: CASRGKRTDNEKLFF.

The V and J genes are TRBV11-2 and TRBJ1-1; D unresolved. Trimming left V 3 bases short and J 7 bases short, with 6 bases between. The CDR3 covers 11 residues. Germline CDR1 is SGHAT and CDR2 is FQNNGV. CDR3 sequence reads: CASSLVFEAFF. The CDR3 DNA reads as TGTGCCAGCAGCTTGGTTTTTGAAGCTTTCTTT.

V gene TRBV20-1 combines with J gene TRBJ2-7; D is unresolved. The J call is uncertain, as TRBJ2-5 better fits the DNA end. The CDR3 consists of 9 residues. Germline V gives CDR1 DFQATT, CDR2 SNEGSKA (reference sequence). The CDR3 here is CRIQETQYF. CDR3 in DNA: TGCAGGATACAAGAGACCCAGTACTTC.

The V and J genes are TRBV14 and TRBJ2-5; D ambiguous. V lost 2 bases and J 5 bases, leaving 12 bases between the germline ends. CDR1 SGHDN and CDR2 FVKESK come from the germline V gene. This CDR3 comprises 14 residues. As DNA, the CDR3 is TGTGCCAGCAGCCAACAGTCCAGCCTTGAGACCCAGTACTTC. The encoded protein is CASSQQSSLETQYF.